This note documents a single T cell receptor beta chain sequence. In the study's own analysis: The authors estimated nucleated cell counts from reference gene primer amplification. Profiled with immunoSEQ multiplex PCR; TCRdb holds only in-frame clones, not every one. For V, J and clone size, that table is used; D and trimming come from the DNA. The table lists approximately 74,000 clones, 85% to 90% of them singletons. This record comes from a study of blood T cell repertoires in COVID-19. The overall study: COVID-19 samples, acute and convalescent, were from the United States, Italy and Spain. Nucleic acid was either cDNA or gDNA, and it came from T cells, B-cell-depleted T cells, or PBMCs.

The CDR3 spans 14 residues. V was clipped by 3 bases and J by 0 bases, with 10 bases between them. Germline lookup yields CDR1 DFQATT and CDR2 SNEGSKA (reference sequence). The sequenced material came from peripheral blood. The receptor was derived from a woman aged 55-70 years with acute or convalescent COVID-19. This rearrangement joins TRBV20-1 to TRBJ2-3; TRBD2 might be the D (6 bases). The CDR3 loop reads CSASRGASTDTQYF. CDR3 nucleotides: TGCAGTGCTAGTCGCGGGGCAAGCACAGATACGCAGTATTTT.